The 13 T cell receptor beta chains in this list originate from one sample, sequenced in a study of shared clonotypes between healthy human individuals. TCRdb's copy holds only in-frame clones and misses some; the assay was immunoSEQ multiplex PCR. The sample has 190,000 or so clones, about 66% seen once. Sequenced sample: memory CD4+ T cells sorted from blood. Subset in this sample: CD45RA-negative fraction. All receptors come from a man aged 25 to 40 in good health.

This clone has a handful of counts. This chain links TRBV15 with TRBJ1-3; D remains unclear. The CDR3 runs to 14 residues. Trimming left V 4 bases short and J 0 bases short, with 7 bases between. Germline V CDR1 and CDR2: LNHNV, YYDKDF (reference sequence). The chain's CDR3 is CATSTRTSGNTIYF. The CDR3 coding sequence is TGTGCCACCAGCACAAGGACCTCTGGAAACACCATATATTTT.

CDR3 DNA: TGTGCCAGCAGTCGTGGGTTAGGGACAGTAATGAACACTGAAGCTTTCTTT. Translated, it gives CASSRGLGTVMNTEAFF. The chain links TRBV5-4 to TRBJ1-1; TRBD1 aligns across 7 bases. This CDR3 region has 17 residues. V was clipped by 5 bases and J by 0 bases; unmatched bases: 13. Per the germline V gene, CDR1 is SGHNT and CDR2 is YYREEE (reference sequence).

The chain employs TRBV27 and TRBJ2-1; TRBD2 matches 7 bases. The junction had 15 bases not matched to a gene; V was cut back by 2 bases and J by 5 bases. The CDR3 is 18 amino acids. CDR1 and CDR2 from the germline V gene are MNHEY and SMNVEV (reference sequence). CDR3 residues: CASSLKFLSGTANNEQFF. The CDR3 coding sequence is TGTGCCAGCAGTTTAAAGTTCCTAAGCGGGACCGCGAACAATGAGCAGTTCTTC.

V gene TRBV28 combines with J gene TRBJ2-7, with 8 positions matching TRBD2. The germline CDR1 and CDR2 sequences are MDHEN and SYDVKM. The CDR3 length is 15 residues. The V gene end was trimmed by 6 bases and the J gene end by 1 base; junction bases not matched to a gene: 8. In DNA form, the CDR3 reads TGTGCCAGCAGCCCTACTAGCGGCTTATCCTACGAGCAGTACTTC. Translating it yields CASSPTSGLSYEQYF.

The CDR3 bases are TGTGCCAGCTTAAGCGTCATACCCCCCTACGAGCAGTACTTC. Residues: CASLSVIPPYEQYF. The chain uses TRBV25-1 and TRBJ2-7; D is uncertain. CDR1 MGHDK and CDR2 SYGVNS come from the germline V gene. The germline V and J ends were trimmed by 8 bases and 2 bases, with 16 bases remaining between them. This CDR3 has 14 amino acids.

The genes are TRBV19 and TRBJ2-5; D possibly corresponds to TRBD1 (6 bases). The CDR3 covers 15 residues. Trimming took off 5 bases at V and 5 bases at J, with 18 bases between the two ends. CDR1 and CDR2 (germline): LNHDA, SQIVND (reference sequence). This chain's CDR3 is CASSPRGQLGETQYF. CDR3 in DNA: TGTGCCAGTAGTCCAAGAGGACAGCTCGGGGAGACCCAGTACTTC.

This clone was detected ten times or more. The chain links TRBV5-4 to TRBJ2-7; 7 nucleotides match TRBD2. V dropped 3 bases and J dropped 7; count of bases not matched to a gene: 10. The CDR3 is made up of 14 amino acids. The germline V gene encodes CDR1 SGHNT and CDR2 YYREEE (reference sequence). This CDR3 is CASSSPSGGGEQYF. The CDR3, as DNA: TGTGCCAGCAGCTCGCCTTCGGGAGGAGGGGAGCAGTACTTC.

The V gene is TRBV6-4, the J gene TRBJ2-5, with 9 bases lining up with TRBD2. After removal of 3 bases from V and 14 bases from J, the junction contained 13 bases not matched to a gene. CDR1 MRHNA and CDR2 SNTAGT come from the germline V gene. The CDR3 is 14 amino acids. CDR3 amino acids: CASSEAAGGPLTYF. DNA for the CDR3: TGTGCCAGCAGTGAAGCCGCGGGAGGGCCGCTCACATACTTC.

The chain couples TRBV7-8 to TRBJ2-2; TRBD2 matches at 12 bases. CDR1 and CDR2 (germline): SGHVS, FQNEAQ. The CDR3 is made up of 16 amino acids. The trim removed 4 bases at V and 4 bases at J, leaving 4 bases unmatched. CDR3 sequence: CASSSLAGGGTGELFF. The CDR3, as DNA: TGTGCCAGCAGCTCGCTAGCGGGAGGGGGCACCGGGGAGCTGTTTTTT.

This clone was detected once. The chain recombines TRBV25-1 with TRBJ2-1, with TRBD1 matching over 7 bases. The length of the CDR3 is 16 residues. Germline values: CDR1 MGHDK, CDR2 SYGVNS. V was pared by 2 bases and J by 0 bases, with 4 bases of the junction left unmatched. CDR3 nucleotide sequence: TGTGCCAGCAGTGAAGGCAGGGGGACCTCCTACAATGAGCAGTTCTTC. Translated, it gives CASSEGRGTSYNEQFF.

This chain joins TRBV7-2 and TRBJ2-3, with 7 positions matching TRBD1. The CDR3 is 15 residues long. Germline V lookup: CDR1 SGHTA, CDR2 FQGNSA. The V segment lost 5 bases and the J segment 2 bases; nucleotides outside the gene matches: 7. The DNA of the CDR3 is TGTGCCAGCAGCCTAAGGACAGGTTACACAGATACGCAGTATTTT. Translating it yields CASSLRTGYTDTQYF.

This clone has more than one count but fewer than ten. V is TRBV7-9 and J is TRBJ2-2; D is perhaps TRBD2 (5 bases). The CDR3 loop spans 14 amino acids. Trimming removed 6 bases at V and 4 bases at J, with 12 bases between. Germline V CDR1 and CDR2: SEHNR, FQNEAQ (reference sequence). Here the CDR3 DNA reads TGTGCCAGCAGTCTAACGGGGTCCACCGGGGAGCTGTTTTTT. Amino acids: CASSLTGSTGELFF.

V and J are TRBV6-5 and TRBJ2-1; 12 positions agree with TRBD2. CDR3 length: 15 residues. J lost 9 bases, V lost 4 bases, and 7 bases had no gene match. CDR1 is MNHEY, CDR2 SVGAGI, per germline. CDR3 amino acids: CASSSTTSGRPEQFF. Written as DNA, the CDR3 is TGTGCCAGCAGTTCGACCACTAGCGGGAGGCCTGAGCAGTTCTTC.